A single sample gave rise to the 27 T cell receptor beta chains below, sequenced in a study of CD8 T cells in ankylosing spondylitis. TCRdb independently ran MiXCR on the 5' RACE reads; one entry per CDR3 protein. The table shows about 150,000 distinct CDR3 sequences, with under 45% occurring only once. Sequenced input: synovial fluid, either unsorted or a sorted T cell fraction (not recorded which). The source is a male donor with ankylosing spondylitis.

This clonotype was seen more than once but under ten times. The V gene is TRBV19, the J gene TRBJ1-1; the D is unclear. Germline-derived CDR1 and CDR2 are LNHDA and SQIVND (reference sequence). The CDR3 runs to 13 residues. The V end lost 3 bases, the J end lost 4 bases, and 9 bases lay between the germline ends. This CDR3 is CASSMGTGTEAFF. The CDR3 DNA sequence: TGTGCCAGTAGTATGGGTACTGGCACTGAAGCTTTCTTT.

The table lists this clonotype with a few counts. The chain joins TRBV4-3 to TRBJ2-3, with 11 bases aligning to TRBD2. The CDR3 consists of 17 residues. J gave up 8 bases and V 0 bases, and 10 bases lay outside the gene matches. From germline, CDR1 is LGHNA and CDR2 YSLEER. The DNA of the CDR3 is TGCGCCAGCAGCCAAGAGTGGACTAGCGGGTTTGCTGGTACGCAGTATTTT. It codes for CASSQEWTSGFAGTQYF.

This clonotype was seen only a few times. This chain connects TRBV7-2 to TRBJ1-5; TRBD1 might be the D (5 bases). The germline gives CDR1 SGHTA, CDR2 FQGNSA. CDR3 length: 15 residues. The germline V and J ends were trimmed by 2 bases and 0 bases, with 8 bases remaining between them. The CDR3 DNA reads TGTGCCAGCAGCTTAACAGGCCATAGCAATCAGCCCCAGCATTTT. It yields the protein CASSLTGHSNQPQHF.

J is TRBJ2-3 and V is TRBV27; weak D call: TRBD2 (5 bases). The CDR3 is made up of 12 amino acids. Trimming cost V 3 bases and J 6 bases, with 7 bases left between them. CDR1 is MNHEY and CDR2 is SMNVEV in the germline V gene (reference sequence). CDR3 region: CASSFEGDTQYF. CDR3 bases: TGTGCCAGCAGTTTCGAGGGCGATACGCAGTATTTT.

This clonotype was picked up a small number of times. V usage is TRBV24-1 and J usage is TRBJ2-3; D gene uncertain. Trimming shortened V by 4 bases and J by 11 bases, and 12 bases separated the two germline ends. From germline, CDR1 is KGHDR and CDR2 SFDVKD. The length of the CDR3 is 12 residues. The CDR3 loop is CATSDALDRQYF. CDR3 DNA: TGTGCCACCAGTGACGCTCTGGACCGGCAGTATTTT.

In this sample, this clonotype turned up a few times. The chain employs TRBV12-3 or TRBV12-4 and TRBJ2-7; D tentatively fits TRBD1 or TRBD2 (5 bases each). This CDR3 is 14 amino acids long. V was cut by 7 bases and J by 2 bases, with 15 bases left in between. CDR3 DNA sequence: TGTGCCAGCAACCCACTGGGGGAAACCTACGAGCAGTACTTC. Translating gives CASNPLGETYEQYF.

In this sample, this clonotype turned up many times. The chain uses TRBV15 and TRBJ1-1; D not certain. The CDR3 consists of 14 residues. CDR1 is LNHNV and CDR2 is YYDKDF in the germline V gene (reference sequence). Trimming left V 2 bases short and J 4 bases short, with 11 bases between. In DNA form, the CDR3 reads TGTGCCACCAGCAGATCCCGAGAGGCCACTGAAGCTTTCTTT. Its translation: CATSRSREATEAFF.

A few counts support this clonotype. The chain links TRBV10-3 to TRBJ2-5; D perhaps matches TRBD2 (6 bases). Germline-derived CDR1 and CDR2 are ENHRY and SYGVKD. The length of the CDR3 is 15 residues. Trimming removed 2 bases at V and 4 bases at J, with 14 bases between. The CDR3 loop is CAISEGGTTGETQYF. In DNA form, the CDR3 reads TGTGCCATCAGTGAGGGGGGGACCACGGGAGAGACCCAGTACTTC.

The chain combines TRBV20-1 with TRBJ1-1, with D unclear. Germline CDR1 and CDR2: DFQATT and SNEGSKA (reference sequence). CDR3 size: 14 residues. V lost 1 base to trimming and J lost 1 base, with 10 bases between them. The CDR3: CSARARDENTEAFF. In DNA, the CDR3 is TGCAGTGCTAGAGCTAGGGATGAGAACACTGAAGCTTTCTTT.

The chain recombines TRBV7-9 with TRBJ2-1, with 9 positions matching TRBD1. The germline gives CDR1 SEHNR, CDR2 FQNEAQ (reference sequence). V was pared by 2 bases and J by 4 bases, with 3 bases of the junction left unmatched. The CDR3 runs to 15 residues. CDR3 in amino acids: CASSLFGTGYNEQFF. CDR3 coding DNA: TGTGCCAGCAGCTTATTTGGGACAGGGTACAATGAGCAGTTCTTC. Based on the CDR3 plus reference TRBV7-9 and TRBJ2-1, the full variable domain is DTGVSQNPRHKITKRGQNVTFRCDPISEHNRLYWYRQTLGQGPEFLTYFQNEAQLEKSRLLSDRFSAERPKGSFSTLEIQRTEQGDSAMYLCASSLFGTGYNEQFFGPGTRLTVL.

This clonotype was picked up a small number of times. This chain uses TRBV4-3 with TRBJ2-7; 7 bases are shared with TRBD2. The CDR3 is 15 amino acids. The germline V gene has CDR1 LGHNA and CDR2 YSLEER. The J segment lost 2 bases and the V segment lost 3 bases, leaving 7 bases of the junction unmatched. The CDR3 is CASSHWASGPYEQYF. The CDR3 DNA reads TGCGCCAGCAGCCATTGGGCTAGCGGCCCCTACGAGCAGTACTTC.

The chain couples TRBV29-1 to TRBJ1-1; perhaps TRBD1 as D (5 bases). This CDR3 is 12 amino acids long. Deletions cut 8 bases from V and 1 base from J, with 11 bases between. The germline gives CDR1 SQVTM, CDR2 ANQGSEA. The CDR3 region is CSLSRENTEAFF. The CDR3 DNA sequence: TGCAGCCTCTCCAGGGAGAACACTGAAGCTTTCTTT.

This chain connects TRBV5-1 to TRBJ2-7; no firm D call. V was clipped by 0 bases and J by 2 bases, with 12 bases between them. This CDR3 region has 15 residues. In germline, CDR1 is SGHRS, CDR2 YFSETQ. CDR3 DNA: TGCGCCAGCAGCTTGGGTGACCTATCCCCCTACGAGCAGTACTTC. This codes for CASSLGDLSPYEQYF. Supplemented by reference TRBV5-1 and TRBJ2-7, the full variable domain reads KAGVTQTPRYLIKTRGQQVTLSCSPISGHRSVSWYQQTPGQGLQFLFEYFSETQRNKGNFPGRFSGRQFSNSRSEMNVSTLELGDSALYLCASSLGDLSPYEQYFGPGTRLTVT.

The chain combines TRBV6-2 or TRBV6-3 with TRBJ1-5; 9 nucleotides match TRBD1. Germline lookup yields CDR1 MNHEY and CDR2 SVGEGT. Trimming removed 2 bases from V and 2 bases from J; junction bases left unmatched: 1. The length of the CDR3 is 15 residues. The CDR3 DNA follows: TGTGCCAGCAGTTACCGGACAGGGGGCAATCAGCCCCAGCATTTT. This translates into CASSYRTGGNQPQHF.

The chain has TRBV29-1 and TRBJ2-1; D gene unclear. The V and J ends lost 4 bases and 7 bases respectively, with 17 bases between them. This CDR3 region has 14 residues. Germline CDR1 reads SQVTM; CDR2 reads ANQGSEA. This CDR3 reads CSVVLPSVWNEQFF. The CDR3 DNA is TGCAGCGTTGTTCTGCCCAGTGTATGGAATGAGCAGTTCTTC.

The gene calls are TRBV2 and TRBJ2-2, with 7 nucleotides matching TRBD1. The CDR3 is 14 amino acids. J was trimmed by 2 bases and V by 7 bases; bases with no gene match: 4. The germline CDR1 and CDR2 sequences are SNHLY and FYNNEI. The CDR3 is CASIGTDNTGELFF. CDR3 sequence (DNA): TGTGCCAGCATTGGGACAGATAACACCGGGGAGCTGTTTTTT.

This clonotype has more than one count but fewer than ten. This chain joins TRBV5-1 and TRBJ1-6; D remains ambiguous. Germline CDR1 reads SGHRS; CDR2 reads YFSETQ. Trimming cost V 4 bases and J 8 bases, with 16 bases left between them. This CDR3 region has 15 residues. DNA of the CDR3: TGCGCCAGCAGCGCTGACGGCTCTTTTTATTCACCCCTCCACTTT. Its protein product is CASSADGSFYSPLHF.

This clonotype has more than one count but fewer than ten. V and J are TRBV20-1 and TRBJ2-5; 11 bases map to TRBD1. CDR1 is DFQATT and CDR2 is SNEGSKA in the germline V gene (reference sequence). The length of the CDR3 is 14 residues. The V segment lost 4 bases and the J segment 5 bases; nucleotides outside the gene matches: 6. The CDR3 here is CSATRDRGSETQYF. CDR3 DNA sequence: TGCAGTGCTACCCGGGACAGGGGGTCGGAGACCCAGTACTTC.

By proportion, this clonotype is medium-sized (0.01 to 0.1%). V and J are TRBV6-6 and TRBJ2-5; D is undetermined. The CDR3 extends over 11 amino acids. V lost 5 bases and J lost 4, with 5 bases in between. Germline CDR1 is MNHNY and CDR2 is SVGAGI (reference sequence). The CDR3 region is CASSTTETQYF. The DNA for the CDR3 is TGTGCCAGCAGTACAACAGAGACCCAGTACTTC.

The rearrangement joins TRBV5-6 to TRBJ2-5; D gene ambiguous. The germline gives CDR1 SGHDT, CDR2 YYEEEE. This CDR3 has 11 amino acids. Trimming took 5 bases from V and 5 from J, leaving 7 bases between them. CDR3 DNA sequence: TGTGCCAGCAGTCATATGGAGACCCAGTACTTC. Protein sequence: CASSHMETQYF.

The genes are TRBV20-1 and TRBJ1-1, with a possible D match to TRBD1 (6 bases). The CDR3 extends over 17 amino acids. Germline CDR1 DFQATT, CDR2 SNEGSKA (reference sequence). V shed 6 bases and J shed 2 bases, with 25 bases lying between them. The CDR3 protein is CSAIKLQGYQRNTEAFF. DNA of the CDR3: TGCAGTGCCATTAAACTTCAGGGGTATCAGCGAAACACTGAAGCTTTCTTT.

V and J are TRBV6-5 and TRBJ2-1, with TRBD1 as a possible D gene (5 bases). The ends were cut back, 4 bases at V and 7 bases at J, with 14 bases in the middle. This CDR3 is 14 amino acids long. Per the germline V gene, CDR1 is MNHEY and CDR2 is SVGAGI. CDR3 DNA sequence: TGTGCCAGCAGTTGGACCTGGCCAGGGAATGAGCAGTTCTTC. Protein product: CASSWTWPGNEQFF.

The chain combines TRBV12-3 or TRBV12-4 with TRBJ1-2, with 8 nucleotides matching TRBD1. CDR3 length: 15 residues. Trimming removed 5 bases from V and 4 bases from J; junction bases left unmatched: 9. As DNA, the CDR3 is TGTGCCAGCAGTCCCCGCGGTCAGGGGGCCTATGGCTACACCTTC. Amino acids: CASSPRGQGAYGYTF.

The chain recombines TRBV7-3 with TRBJ2-5; weak D call: TRBD1 (6 bases). This CDR3 has 13 amino acids. Trimming stripped 5 bases from V and 7 bases from J, with 14 bases between. Per germline, CDR1 SGHTA and CDR2 FQGTGA. CDR3 in amino acids: CASSTGPHGTQYF. The CDR3 coding sequence is TGTGCCAGCAGCACAGGGCCTCATGGGACCCAGTACTTC.

The chain recombines TRBV9 with TRBJ1-5; a weak D match, TRBD1 (5 bases). The CDR3 has 16 amino acids. Trimming took 0 bases from V and 0 from J, leaving 10 bases between them. CDR1 SGDLS and CDR2 YYNGEE come from the germline V gene. This CDR3 reads CASSVGAGSSNQPQHF. CDR3 DNA: TGTGCCAGCAGCGTAGGGGCAGGGTCTAGCAATCAGCCCCAGCATTTT.

This sequence joins TRBV30 and TRBJ1-4; TRBD1 is a possible D gene (5 bases). The CDR3 runs 13 residues. V was shortened by 0 bases and J by 4 bases, with 6 bases between the two germline ends. Germline CDR1 is GTSNPN and CDR2 is SVGIG (reference sequence). CDR3 residues: CAWSVGLNEKLFF. CDR3 DNA: TGTGCCTGGAGTGTGGGACTTAATGAAAAACTGTTTTTT.

V gene TRBV7-9 combines with J gene TRBJ1-1, with 7 positions matching TRBD1. The CDR3 contains 16 residues. CDR1 and CDR2 (germline): SEHNR, FQNEAQ (reference sequence). Unmatched junction bases numbered 13, after V lost 8 bases and J lost 1 base. For the CDR3, the DNA is TGTGCCAGCCGACCCCCAAGGGGGCAGAGGAACACTGAAGCTTTCTTT. Residues: CASRPPRGQRNTEAFF. Full variable domain (outside the CDR3, taken from reference TRBV7-9 and TRBJ1-1): DTGVSQNPRHKITKRGQNVTFRCDPISEHNRLYWYRQTLGQGPEFLTYFQNEAQLEKSRLLSDRFSAERPKGSFSTLEIQRTEQGDSAMYLCASRPPRGQRNTEAFFGQGTRLTVV.